The next 14 T cell receptor beta chains were all read from a single sample in a study of blood T cell repertoires in COVID-19. Method: immunoSEQ multiplex PCR; TCRdb's copy keeps in-frame clones and lacks some. This repertoire shows about 200,000 clones, approximately 86% found once; its top ten account for around 4%. The sequenced sample was PBMCs or T cells enriched from blood (not recorded which). These receptors were taken from a woman aged 40 to 50 with acute COVID-19.

This clone appeared a few times. The chain is built from TRBV11-2 and TRBJ2-2; the match to TRBD2 covers 9 bases. With V trimmed by 7 bases and J by 5 bases, 14 bases remained unmatched. The CDR3 loop spans 17 amino acids. The germline CDR1 and CDR2 sequences are SGHAT and FQNNGV. CDR3 in amino acids: CASTRGKIAGETGELFF. CDR3 DNA sequence: TGTGCCAGCACCCGAGGGAAAATAGCGGGAGAAACCGGGGAGCTGTTTTTT.

The chain couples TRBV12-5 to TRBJ2-7, with D perhaps TRBD1 (5 bases). V was cut by 2 bases and J by 9 bases, with 14 bases left in between. This CDR3 is 13 amino acids long. The germline V gene has CDR1 LGHNT and CDR2 FRNRAP. The CDR3 DNA is TGTGCTAGTGGTTTGCGGCAGGGTGAAGGGCAGTACTTC. Translating it yields CASGLRQGEGQYF.

The chain uses TRBV15 and TRBJ2-7; TRBD1 matches 8 bases. The J segment lost 7 bases and the V segment lost 5 bases, leaving 10 bases of the junction unmatched. This CDR3 spans 14 amino acids. The germline CDR1 and CDR2 sequences are LNHNV and YYDKDF (reference sequence). The CDR3 DNA is TGTGCCACCAGCTTCGGACAGGGTTCCGGGGAGCAGTACTTC. Amino acids: CATSFGQGSGEQYF.

The V call is TRBV11-2, the J call TRBJ1-5; TRBD1 agrees at 7 bases. Trimming cost V 5 bases and J 5 bases; bases outside gene matches: 3. Per the germline V gene, CDR1 is SGHAT and CDR2 is FQNNGV. This CDR3 has 13 amino acids. This CDR3 reads CASSLGQYQPQHF. The CDR3 bases are TGTGCCAGCAGCCTGGGACAGTATCAGCCCCAGCATTTT.

The chain has TRBV28 and TRBJ2-3; TRBD2 matches 8 bases. Germline loops: CDR1 MDHEN, CDR2 SYDVKM. V shed 7 bases, J shed 6 bases, and the junction held 12 bases outside the gene matches. This CDR3 contains 15 residues. Here the CDR3 reads CASNPASTSGDTQYF. CDR3 bases: TGTGCCAGCAACCCCGCCTCTACTAGCGGTGATACGCAGTATTTT.

The genes are TRBV28 and TRBJ1-5; no clear D. Looked up from germline, CDR1 is MDHEN and CDR2 is SYDVKM. The CDR3 runs to 14 residues. With 6 bases removed from V and 2 bases from J, the gap between germline ends came to 11 bases. The DNA of the CDR3 is TGTGCCAGCAGCCCTCTTATTCGCAATCAGCCCCAGCATTTT. This encodes CASSPLIRNQPQHF.

The CDR3 DNA reads TGTGCCAGCAGCTTAGGACTAGCGGGAGCCTACGAGCAGTACTTC. It specifies CASSLGLAGAYEQYF. V and J are TRBV13 and TRBJ2-7; TRBD2 aligns across 11 bases. Germline-derived CDR1 and CDR2 are PRHDT and FYEKMQ (reference sequence). The CDR3 runs 15 residues. V trimming: 0 bases; J trimming: 2 bases; junction bases outside the gene matches: 0.

V is TRBV18 and J is TRBJ1-2; 7 nucleotides align to TRBD1. The CDR3 extends over 16 amino acids. Germline loops: CDR1 KGHSH, CDR2 LQKENI. V gave up 3 bases and J gave up 7 bases; unmatched junction bases: 14. CDR3: CASSPKSTGVDGGYTF. Written as DNA, the CDR3 is TGTGCCAGCTCACCTAAATCAACAGGGGTGGATGGTGGCTACACCTTC.

The rearrangement links TRBV13 to TRBJ2-5, with a weak D call TRBD2 (6 bases). This CDR3 spans 14 amino acids. With 4 bases removed from V and 2 bases from J, the gap between germline ends came to 11 bases. CDR1 PRHDT and CDR2 FYEKMQ come from the germline V gene (reference sequence). As DNA, the CDR3 is TGTGCCAGCAGCTCGGGACTGTCACAAGAGACCCAGTACTTC. This encodes CASSSGLSQETQYF.

CDR3 loop: CAGRQGSMDTGELFF. The CDR3 DNA reads as TGTGCCGGTAGACAGGGCTCGATGGACACCGGGGAGCTGTTTTTT. The chain uses TRBV7-2 and TRBJ2-2; 7 nucleotides line up with TRBD1. V was clipped by 11 bases and J by 3 bases; unmatched bases: 12. CDR1 and CDR2 from the germline V gene are SGHTA and FQGNSA. The length of the CDR3 is 15 residues. Full variable domain (remainder filled in from reference TRBV7-2 and TRBJ2-2): GAGVSQSPSNKVTEKGKDVELRCDPISGHTALYWYRQSLGQGLEFLIYFQGNSAPDKSGLPSDRFSAERTGGSVSTLTIQRTQQEDSAVYLCAGRQGSMDTGELFFGEGSRLTVL.

V gene TRBV5-1 combines with J gene TRBJ1-5; possible D gene TRBD1, 6 bases. Germline-derived CDR1 and CDR2 are SGHRS and YFSETQ. CDR3 size: 15 residues. Trimming cost V 4 bases and J 3 bases, with 14 bases left between them. The CDR3 region is CASSRAGADNQPQHF. As DNA, the CDR3 is TGCGCCAGCAGCAGGGCGGGGGCCGACAATCAGCCCCAGCATTTT. The full variable domain, rest sourced from reference TRBV5-1 and TRBJ1-5, is KAGVTQTPRYLIKTRGQQVTLSCSPISGHRSVSWYQQTPGQGLQFLFEYFSETQRNKGNFPGRFSGRQFSNSRSEMNVSTLELGDSALYLCASSRAGADNQPQHFGDGTRLSIL.

This clone was seen ten or more times. The chain carries TRBV4-1 and TRBJ1-1; possible D gene TRBD1, 6 bases. Trimming left V 4 bases short and J 3 bases short, with 15 bases between. CDR1 is MGHRA and CDR2 is YSYEKL in the germline V gene. The CDR3 covers 15 residues. DNA of the CDR3: TGCGCCAGCAGCCTAGGCAGGGGATGGGACACTGAAGCTTTCTTT. Protein sequence: CASSLGRGWDTEAFF.

The chain recombines TRBV10-3 with TRBJ2-3; possibly TRBD2 for D (6 bases). Germline CDR1 ENHRY, CDR2 SYGVKD. V gave up 1 base and J gave up 1 base, with 15 bases separating them. This CDR3 has 17 residues. The CDR3 nucleotides read TGTGCCATCAGTGAGTGGGGGACTCCGAGGGGCACAGATACGCAGTATTTT. Translating it yields CAISEWGTPRGTDTQYF.

This rearrangement joins TRBV5-1 to TRBJ2-7; D unresolved. Germline V gene lookup returns CDR1 SGHRS and CDR2 YFSETQ. This CDR3 comprises 12 residues. V shed 4 bases and J shed 5 bases, with 10 bases lying between them. CDR3 loop: CASSPVGDEQYF. DNA for the CDR3: TGCGCCAGCAGCCCTGTGGGCGACGAGCAGTACTTC.